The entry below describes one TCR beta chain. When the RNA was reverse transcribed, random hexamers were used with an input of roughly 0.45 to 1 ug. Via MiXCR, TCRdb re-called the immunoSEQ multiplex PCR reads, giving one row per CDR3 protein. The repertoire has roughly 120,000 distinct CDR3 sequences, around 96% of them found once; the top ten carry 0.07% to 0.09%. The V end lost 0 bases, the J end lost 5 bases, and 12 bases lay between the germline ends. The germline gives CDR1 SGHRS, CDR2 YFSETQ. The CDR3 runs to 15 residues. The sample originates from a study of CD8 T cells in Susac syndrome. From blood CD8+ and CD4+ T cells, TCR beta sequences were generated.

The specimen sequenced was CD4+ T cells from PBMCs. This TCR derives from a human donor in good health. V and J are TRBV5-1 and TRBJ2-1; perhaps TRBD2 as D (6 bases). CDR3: CASSLDTGAHNEQFF. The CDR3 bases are TGCGCCAGCAGCTTGGATACGGGAGCACACAATGAGCAGTTCTTC.